Listed here are 23 T cell receptor beta chains from one sample, sequenced in a study of CD8 T cells in Susac syndrome. The authors reverse transcribed roughly 0.5 to 1 ug RNA with random hexamers. A single record per CDR3 protein comes from TCRdb applying MiXCR to the immunoSEQ multiplex PCR reads. The sample holds 150,000 to 200,000 distinct CDR3 sequences, roughly 90% seen once. The sample was CD4+ T cells from PBMCs. These receptors all stem from a human donor with Susac syndrome.

The rearrangement links TRBV30 to TRBJ2-7; maybe TRBD1 (6 bases). The germline V gene has CDR1 GTSNPN and CDR2 SVGIG (reference sequence). The CDR3 sequence is 13 residues long. V was pared by 4 bases and J by 1 base, with 11 bases between. The CDR3 DNA reads TGTGCCTGGATGGGGCAGGGGTCCTACGAGCAGTACTTC. Translated, it gives CAWMGQGSYEQYF. Together with reference TRBV30 and TRBJ2-7, the CDR3 gives the full variable domain: SQTIHQWPATLVQPVGSPLSLECTVEGTSNPNLYWYRQAAGRGLQLLFYSVGIGQISSEVPQNLSASRPQDRQFILSSKKLLLSDSGFYLCAWMGQGSYEQYFGPGTRLTVT.

This rearrangement joins TRBV9 to TRBJ2-3; the D gene is possibly TRBD1 (5 bases). The CDR3 covers 14 residues. Trimming shortened V by 1 base and J by 1 base, and 7 bases separated the two germline ends. Germline V gene sequence: CDR1 SGDLS, CDR2 YYNGEE. Written as DNA, the CDR3 is TGTGCCAGCAGCGTACGACAGCGCACAGATACGCAGTATTTT. This translates into CASSVRQRTDTQYF.

V and J are TRBV4-2 and TRBJ2-7, with D possibly being TRBD1 (6 bases). The CDR3 is made up of 15 amino acids. Trimming left V 0 bases short and J 2 bases short, with 11 bases between. Per germline, CDR1 LGHNA and CDR2 YNFKEQ. The DNA for the CDR3 is TGTGCCAGCAGCCAAGAGTTTAAGGGGGCCTACGAGCAGTACTTC. It is translated as CASSQEFKGAYEQYF.

This sequence joins TRBV6-4 and TRBJ2-3; D gene unclear. CDR1 is MRHNA and CDR2 is SNTAGT in the germline V gene. Trimming stripped 3 bases from V and 6 bases from J, with 13 bases between. The CDR3 is made up of 14 amino acids. CDR3 DNA sequence: TGTGCCAGCAGTGAGACCTCTATTTCGGATACGCAGTATTTT. Its protein is CASSETSISDTQYF.

This chain uses TRBV3-1 with TRBJ1-6, with 10 bases aligning to TRBD1. Germline-derived CDR1 and CDR2 are LGHDT and YNNKEL (reference sequence). J gave up 7 bases and V 3 bases, and 9 bases lay outside the gene matches. There are 17 residues in the CDR3. The CDR3 DNA sequence: TGTGCCAGCAGCCATACGGGACAGGGGATTCCAAATTCACCCCTCCACTTT. Amino acids: CASSHTGQGIPNSPLHF.

V is TRBV2 and J is TRBJ2-1, with TRBD2 identical over 16 bases. Germline-derived CDR1 and CDR2 are SNHLY and FYNNEI. The CDR3 length is 17 residues. Germline trimming cut 6 bases from V and 8 bases from J; bases unmatched to any gene: 10. The chain's CDR3 is CASSKLGTSGGADEQFF. CDR3 in DNA: TGTGCCAGCAGCAAACTCGGGACTAGCGGGGGGGCGGATGAGCAGTTCTTC.

The chain has TRBV20-1 and TRBJ2-5, with TRBD2 identical over 9 bases. The CDR3 extends over 16 amino acids. CDR1 and CDR2 (germline): DFQATT, SNEGSKA (reference sequence). After removal of 3 bases from V and 5 bases from J, the junction contained 13 bases not matched to a gene. CDR3 protein: CSARGQEREVQETQYF. For the CDR3, the DNA is TGCAGTGCTAGGGGGCAAGAGCGGGAGGTCCAGGAGACCCAGTACTTC.

This clonotype has just a few counts. This chain links TRBV12-3 or TRBV12-4 with TRBJ2-5, with 9 positions matching TRBD1. This CDR3 has 14 amino acids. After removal of 3 bases from V and 2 bases from J, the junction contained 1 base not matched to a gene. The CDR3 reads CASSFGQGQETQYF. For the CDR3, the DNA is TGTGCCAGCAGTTTTGGACAGGGGCAAGAGACCCAGTACTTC.

V is TRBV12-3 or TRBV12-4 and J is TRBJ1-6; no definite D call. Trimming stripped 4 bases from V and 5 bases from J, with 12 bases between. The CDR3 has 15 amino acids. The CDR3 sequence: CASSSGRINNSPLHF. The CDR3 region has the DNA TGTGCCAGCAGTTCTGGACGGATCAATAATTCACCCCTCCACTTT.

V usage is TRBV20-1 and J usage is TRBJ2-1; possible D gene TRBD2, 5 bases. This CDR3 region has 14 residues. The germline V gene encodes CDR1 DFQATT and CDR2 SNEGSKA (reference sequence). Trimming took 3 bases from V and 6 from J, leaving 15 bases between them. The CDR3 here is CSASDYPIANEQFF. As DNA, the CDR3 is TGCAGTGCTAGCGACTACCCGATTGCCAATGAGCAGTTCTTC.

The chain combines TRBV3-1 with TRBJ1-1; D might be TRBD1 (5 bases). Deletions cut 7 bases from V and 1 base from J, with 13 bases between. The germline V gene encodes CDR1 LGHDT and CDR2 YNNKEL (reference sequence). The CDR3 runs to 14 residues. The CDR3 nucleotides read TGTGCCAGCAACCCCGGGACCGCGAACACTGAAGCTTTCTTT. Its protein is CASNPGTANTEAFF.

V usage is TRBV29-1 and J usage is TRBJ2-5; TRBD2 agrees at 8 bases. Germline V gene sequence: CDR1 SQVTM, CDR2 ANQGSEA. V lost 3 bases, J lost 4 bases, and 4 bases stayed unmatched. The CDR3 covers 13 residues. CDR3 region: CSVERGAGETQYF. As DNA, the CDR3 is TGCAGCGTTGAGCGGGGGGCTGGAGAGACCCAGTACTTC.

The chain carries TRBV10-1 and TRBJ2-1; D is possibly TRBD2 (5 bases). V was cut by 0 bases and J by 9 bases, with 9 bases left in between. The CDR3 runs 13 residues. Looked up from germline, CDR1 is WNHNN and CDR2 is SYGVQD (reference sequence). For the CDR3, the DNA is TGCGCCAGCAGTGAGTCTGGCGGAGGTGAGCAGTTCTTC. The encoded protein is CASSESGGGEQFF.

The rearrangement joins TRBV30 to TRBJ1-5; perhaps TRBD1 as D (5 bases). The germline CDR1 and CDR2 sequences are GTSNPN and SVGIG (reference sequence). The V gene lost 4 bases and the J gene lost 1 base, with 14 bases spanning the gap. The CDR3 has 15 amino acids. The CDR3 is CAWTPGTLSNQPQHF. The CDR3 DNA sequence: TGTGCCTGGACCCCCGGGACGCTCAGCAATCAGCCCCAGCATTTT.

The chain carries TRBV25-1 and TRBJ1-4; D unclear. The V gene's germline CDR1 is MGHDK and CDR2 SYGVNS. V dropped 2 bases and J dropped 7 bases, with 11 bases sitting between them. The CDR3 covers 14 residues. The CDR3 loop is CASSEGGIGEKLFF. The CDR3 DNA reads as TGTGCCAGCAGTGAAGGCGGGATTGGTGAAAAACTGTTTTTT.

The genes are TRBV18 and TRBJ1-2; D possibly corresponds to TRBD1 (6 bases). The CDR3 is 21 residues long. V dropped 3 bases and J dropped 3 bases, with 32 bases sitting between them. Germline V lookup: CDR1 KGHSH, CDR2 LQKENI. The CDR3 sequence: CASSPNRDVEWLPNSHYGYTF. The CDR3 bases are TGTGCCAGCTCACCTAACAGGGACGTCGAGTGGCTCCCCAATTCTCACTATGGCTACACCTTC.

The chain recombines TRBV5-1 with TRBJ2-7; D tentatively fits TRBD1 or TRBD2 (6 bases each). The germline V gene encodes CDR1 SGHRS and CDR2 YFSETQ. V lost 2 bases and J 5 bases, leaving 14 bases between the germline ends. The CDR3 extends over 14 amino acids. CDR3 DNA sequence: TGCGCCAGCAGCTTCAGAGGGGGACTGGACGAGCAGTACTTC. Encoded protein: CASSFRGGLDEQYF.

Here the CDR3 reads CSAVHGLASSEQFF. The CDR3 DNA is TGCAGTGCGGTGCACGGACTAGCCAGCAGTGAGCAGTTCTTC. The chain couples TRBV20-1 to TRBJ2-1; 8 nucleotides agree with TRBD2. CDR1 and CDR2 (germline): DFQATT, SNEGSKA (reference sequence). With V trimmed by 6 bases and J by 9 bases, 13 bases remained unmatched. CDR3 length: 14 residues.

The chain combines TRBV19 with TRBJ1-1; 8 bases agree with TRBD1. The CDR3 is made up of 15 amino acids. V gave up 0 bases and J gave up 4 bases; unmatched junction bases: 4. The germline V gene has CDR1 LNHDA and CDR2 SQIVND (reference sequence). The CDR3 reads CASSIERQGSTEAFF. In DNA form, the CDR3 reads TGTGCCAGTAGTATAGAAAGACAGGGGAGCACTGAAGCTTTCTTT.

To note about this clonotype: One junction end disagrees with the germline gene, perhaps due to a read error. This chain uses TRBV30 with TRBJ1-5; no definite D call. The CDR3 totals 13 residues. CDR1 GTSNPN and CDR2 SVGIG come from the germline V gene (reference sequence). CDR3 residues: CAWRRGSNHPQHF. The CDR3 DNA follows: TGTGCCTGGAGACGCGGTTCTAATCATCCCCAGCATTTT.

The chain links TRBV4-2 to TRBJ1-2; 7 nucleotides line up with TRBD1. Looked up from germline, CDR1 is LGHNA and CDR2 is YNFKEQ. The CDR3 runs 15 residues. Trimming removed 4 bases from V and 5 bases from J; junction bases left unmatched: 10. The DNA for the CDR3 is TGTGCCAGCAGCCCCGGGCAGGGGGATCGGTATGGCTACACCTTC. This gives the protein CASSPGQGDRYGYTF.

This sequence joins TRBV18 and TRBJ2-5; the D is unclear. This CDR3 comprises 13 residues. V shed 3 bases and J shed 2 bases, with 7 bases lying between them. Germline CDR1 is KGHSH and CDR2 is LQKENI. CDR3 in amino acids: CASSPRQQETQYF. The CDR3 nucleotides are TGTGCCAGCTCACCTAGGCAGCAAGAGACCCAGTACTTC.

This clonotype was seen just once. CDR3 in amino acids: CASSLLDGGRSGYTF. DNA for the CDR3: TGTGCCAGCAGCTTATTGGACGGGGGAAGGAGTGGCTACACCTTC. The rearrangement uses TRBV7-2 and TRBJ1-2; D perhaps matches TRBD1 (5 bases). Germline V gene data show CDR1 as SGHTA and CDR2 as FQGNSA. This CDR3 contains 15 residues. V lost 2 bases and J lost 7, with 17 bases in between.